The 14 T cell receptor beta chains below all came from one sample that was sequenced in a study of blood T cell repertoires in COVID-19. The data were produced by immunoSEQ multiplex PCR, yet TCRdb's version contains in-frame clones alone and is incomplete. The table has more than 25,000 clones, roughly 84% seen once; the top ten hold about 14%. Material: peripheral blood. The receptors originated from a human donor in a cohort sampled during active COVID-19.

The CDR3 spells CASSLFTGVTEAFF. The CDR3 DNA reads as TGTGCCAGCAGCTTGTTCACAGGGGTCACTGAAGCTTTCTTT. V gene TRBV5-4 combines with J gene TRBJ1-1, with TRBD1 matching 7 bases. Germline CDR1 reads SGHNT; CDR2 reads YYREEE (reference sequence). Trimming took 1 base from V and 4 from J; bases not matched to a gene: 4. The CDR3 spans 14 residues.

This chain connects TRBV5-1 to TRBJ1-3; TRBD1 matches 11 bases. The V and J ends lost 4 bases and 4 bases, in that order; junction bases with no gene match: 7. Germline-derived CDR1 and CDR2 are SGHRS and YFSETQ. CDR3 length: 16 amino acids. CDR3 amino acids: CASSRGQGDGGNTIYF. The CDR3 coding sequence is TGCGCCAGCAGCCGGGGACAGGGGGATGGCGGAAACACCATATATTTT.

The V call is TRBV10-3, the J call TRBJ2-3, with 10 bases identical to TRBD2. Germline V gives CDR1 ENHRY, CDR2 SYGVKD. J lost 0 bases, V lost 6 bases, and 3 bases had no gene match. This CDR3 is built from 15 residues. In DNA form, the CDR3 reads TGTGCCATCAGGCGAGCGGGGGGGAGCACAGATACGCAGTATTTT. Translation: CAIRRAGGSTDTQYF.

This chain connects TRBV7-3 to TRBJ2-5; 12 bases are shared with TRBD2. Trimming at V came to 2 bases and at J to 5 bases, leaving 3 bases not matched to a gene. The V gene's germline CDR1 is SGHTA and CDR2 FQGTGA. The CDR3 is 15 residues long. CDR3 DNA sequence: TGTGCCAGCAGCTTAGGACTAGCGGGGCATGAGACCCAGTACTTC. This sequence encodes CASSLGLAGHETQYF.

In nucleotides, the CDR3 is TGTGCCAGCAGTGAAGGAACAGGGATCTACGAGCAGTACTTC. Its translation is CASSEGTGIYEQYF. The chain carries TRBV2 and TRBJ2-7, with D tentatively TRBD1 (6 bases). Germline V gene data show CDR1 as SNHLY and CDR2 as FYNNEI. This CDR3 has 14 residues. Trimming left V 1 base short and J 3 bases short, with 10 bases between.

The V and J genes are TRBV19 and TRBJ2-3, with TRBD2 matching over 8 bases. This CDR3 has 15 residues. J was trimmed by 5 bases and V by 5 bases; bases with no gene match: 9. Germline V lookup: CDR1 LNHDA, CDR2 SQIVND (reference sequence). This CDR3 is CASSQSGGPGDTQYF. In DNA form, the CDR3 reads TGTGCCAGTAGTCAATCGGGGGGGCCGGGAGATACGCAGTATTTT.

The V call is TRBV20-1, the J call TRBJ1-2; D is uncertain. The germline CDR1 and CDR2 sequences are DFQATT and SNEGSKA (reference sequence). The CDR3 consists of 11 residues. Trimming removed 1 base at V and 5 bases at J, with 5 bases between. The CDR3 reads CSARAQYGYTF. The DNA of the CDR3 is TGCAGTGCTAGAGCCCAGTATGGCTACACCTTC.

The rearrangement joins TRBV21-1 to TRBJ2-3; TRBD2, the D gene given by the table, was not confirmed from the DNA. TRBV21-1 is a pseudogene. This CDR3 spans 16 amino acids. CDR3 in amino acids: CASSKVRGLVTDTQYF. The CDR3, as DNA: TGTGCCAGCAGCAAAGTACGGGGACTAGTCACAGATACGCAGTATTTT.

This clone was detected a few times. The chain combines TRBV18 with TRBJ2-1; a possible D gene is TRBD1 (5 bases). The V gene's germline CDR1 is KGHSH and CDR2 LQKENI. Trimming took 0 bases from V and 6 from J, leaving 12 bases between them. This CDR3 has 15 residues. CDR3 loop: CASSPPTGELNEQFF. CDR3 bases: TGTGCCAGCTCACCACCCACAGGAGAACTCAATGAGCAGTTCTTC.

The rearrangement links TRBV6-2 or TRBV6-3 to TRBJ2-1; TRBD2 matches 8 bases. J gave up 8 bases and V 5 bases, and 17 bases lay outside the gene matches. Germline CDR1 reads MNHEY; CDR2 reads SVGEGT. This CDR3 comprises 17 residues. The CDR3 DNA follows: TGTGCCAGCAGTCCCCAGGTTTCGGCGGGGGGAGGCGATGAGCAGTTCTTC. Encoded protein: CASSPQVSAGGGDEQFF.

The CDR3 loop reads CASSLAVGTSDTQYF. The DNA of the CDR3 is TGCGCCAGCAGCTTGGCGGTGGGGACTAGCGATACGCAGTATTTT. The chain carries TRBV5-1 and TRBJ2-3, with 9 nucleotides matching TRBD2. The germline V gene encodes CDR1 SGHRS and CDR2 YFSETQ. The V gene end was trimmed by 0 bases and the J gene end by 6 bases; junction bases not matched to a gene: 5. This CDR3 has 15 residues.

This sequence joins TRBV19 and TRBJ1-6; possible D gene TRBD1, 5 bases. Germline V gene lookup returns CDR1 LNHDA and CDR2 SQIVND (reference sequence). Between the trimmed V and J ends, which lost 7 bases and 6 bases, there was a span of 22 bases. This CDR3 is 17 amino acids long. CDR3 sequence (DNA): TGTGCCAGTAAAAGGGCCCTCAATATGGGGCTTAATTCACCCCTCCACTTT. Its translation: CASKRALNMGLNSPLHF.

This chain uses TRBV5-1 with TRBJ2-1, with D possibly matching TRBD2 (6 bases). The germline V gene encodes CDR1 SGHRS and CDR2 YFSETQ. V was pared by 0 bases and J by 6 bases, with 10 bases between. This CDR3 comprises 14 residues. The CDR3 region is CASSLDGGGNEQFF. The CDR3 coding sequence is TGCGCCAGCAGCTTGGACGGGGGTGGCAATGAGCAGTTCTTC.

V is TRBV7-9 and J is TRBJ2-3, with D perhaps matching TRBD1 (6 bases). There are 15 residues in the CDR3. Germline CDR1 reads SEHNR; CDR2 reads FQNEAQ (reference sequence). V was pared by 1 base and J by 4 bases, with 12 bases between. CDR3 DNA sequence: TGTGCCAGCAGCTTAGGGTCACAGGGATCAGATACGCAGTATTTT. It specifies CASSLGSQGSDTQYF.